The T cell receptor beta chain described here comes from a study of blood T cell repertoires in COVID-19 (TCRdb year 2020). Regarding the study in general: Collaborator samples came from the United States, Italy and Spain and covered acute and convalescent phases of COVID-19. HLA class I and class II types, where available, came from metadata supplied by the sample provider rather than from assay-based typing. The dataset comprised deeply sampled blood TCRbeta repertoires from subjects exposed to, actively infected with, or recovered from COVID-19. The repertoires were made available in a free public database intended to serve as a resource for research on the immune response to SARS-CoV-2. Samples came from the ongoing ImmuneRACE study (first 160 participants) plus 1,254 subjects from 6 global collaborators. Sample metadata almost always included a de-identified subject ID, COVID-19 status, age in years and sex. The prospective study material was composed of cDNA or gDNA derived from T cells, B-cell-depleted T cells, or PBMCs.

The full study reports these points: Clinical and demographic metadata were provided uncurated, with the amount varying by source and participant.

Of note for this clone: The clone's antigen remains unknown. No base qualities exist here, and no much larger clone lies one base off it.

TCRbeta CDR3 regions were amplified from genomic DNA using the immunoSEQ Assay, a bias-controlled multiplex PCR. Under the source paper's analysis protocol: Within the assay, amplification of reference gene primers was used to estimate how many nucleated cells each sample contained. Sequence reads were collapsed and filtered to measure the absolute abundance of every unique TCRbeta CDR3 rearrangement. For each sample, productive Simpson clonality was calculated as the square root of Simpson's diversity index across productive rearrangements. TCRdb's version of the immuneACCESS table is confined to in-frame rearrangements and falls short of the full clone set. An unresolved V gene accounts for under half of the shortfall where checked; the remainder is of unknown origin. V and J calls and clone size follow that table, whereas D and trimming were derived from the DNA. This sample is represented by about 480,000 clones; 88% of them were singletons. The ten largest clones take up approximately 2% of the sample.

Enrolling through a virtual design, the prospective study's participants ranged in age from roughly 18 to 95 years and lived across some 22 United States geographic areas. Cohort assignment in the prospective study relied on participant-reported clinical history from a screening survey and a study questionnaire. Recovered participants in ImmuneRACE Cohort 3 were defined by two consecutive negative NP/OP PCR tests, clearance by a healthcare professional, or resolution of symptoms. Mobile phlebotomists in the prospective study collected whole blood, serum and a nasopharyngeal or oropharyngeal swab from every participant. Prospective study participants could optionally give additional blood draws and questionnaires over a 2-month period. Blood samples from the prospective study were shipped frozen or at room temperature prior to DNA extraction. Sequencing was carried out using PBMCs or T cells enriched from blood (not recorded which). This sequence was found in a woman aged 40 to 50 who had recovered from COVID-19.

CDR3 reads: CAWSDLGLAGIGHEQFF. The nucleotide sequence is given as TGTGCCTGGAGTGACCTGGGACTAGCGGGAATCGGGCATGAGCAGTTCTTC. The sequence links TRBV30 to TRBJ2-1, with 13 junctional bases fitting TRBD2. Relative to germline, V is missing 1 base and J is missing 8 bases, with 11 bases of the junction outside any gene match. For CDR1 and CDR2, the germline V gene (reference sequence) lists GTSNPN and SVGIG. The CDR3 spans 17 residues, from the cysteine through the phenylalanine. The entry retains the CDR3 DNA only, 51 bases that are in frame from base 1.